This T cell receptor beta chain was observed in a study of radiotherapy plus CTLA-4 blockade in lung cancer. General study findings and limits: Interferon-beta, together with early blood T cell clone dynamics, reportedly best predicted response.

V shed 4 bases and J shed 7 bases, with 8 bases lying between them. The CDR3 contains 13 residues. Germline CDR1 MDHEN, CDR2 SYDVKM. Comment on this clone: Its antigen is as yet unknown.

Sequenced by immunoSEQ multiplex PCR; TCRdb stores in-frame clones only, minus some. The table includes about 95,000 clones, 83% detected once. The TCR originated in a human donor with non-small cell lung cancer who had stable disease on radiotherapy plus ipilimumab. J is TRBJ1-6 and V is TRBV28, with D uncertain. The sequencing used peripheral blood, collected from a patient treated with radiotherapy plus ipilimumab. The CDR3 protein is CASSSRRNSPLHF. In nucleotides, the CDR3 is TGTGCCAGCAGTTCAAGGAGGAATTCACCCCTCCACTTT.